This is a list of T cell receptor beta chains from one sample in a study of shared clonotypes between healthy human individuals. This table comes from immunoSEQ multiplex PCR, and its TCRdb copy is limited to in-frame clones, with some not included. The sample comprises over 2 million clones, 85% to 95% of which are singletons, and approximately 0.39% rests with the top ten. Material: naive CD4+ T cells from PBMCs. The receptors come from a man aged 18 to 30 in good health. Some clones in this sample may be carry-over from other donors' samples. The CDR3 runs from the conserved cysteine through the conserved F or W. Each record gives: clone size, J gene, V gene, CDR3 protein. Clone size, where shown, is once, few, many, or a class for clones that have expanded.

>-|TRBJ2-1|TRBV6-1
CASSVASRYNEQFF
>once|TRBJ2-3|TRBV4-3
CASSQDPGGVSTDTQYF
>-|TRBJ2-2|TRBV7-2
CASSTGPNTGELFF
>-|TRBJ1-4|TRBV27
CASSLSPPGTNEKLFF
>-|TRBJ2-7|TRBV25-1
CASSGTRGFNEQYF
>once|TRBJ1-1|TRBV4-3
CASSQTGGITEAFF
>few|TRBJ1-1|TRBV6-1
CASSRAEGTEAFF
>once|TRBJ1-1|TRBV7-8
CASSLEGSNTEAFF
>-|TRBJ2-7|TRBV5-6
CASSLVGTVLLGEYF
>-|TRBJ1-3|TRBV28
CASSLQGASGNTIYF
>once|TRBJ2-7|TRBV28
CASSRLRLADNYEQYF
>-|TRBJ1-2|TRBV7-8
CASSPETEYGYTF
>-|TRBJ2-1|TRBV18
CASSLSAGGAYNEQFF
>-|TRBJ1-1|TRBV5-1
CASSYGQGAAEAFF
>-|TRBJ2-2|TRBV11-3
CASSLDHGRASTGELFF
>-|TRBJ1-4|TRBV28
CASGGIPGEKLFF
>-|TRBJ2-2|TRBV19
CASSSRRGNLPGELFF
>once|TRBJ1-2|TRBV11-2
CASSRTLAGIYGYTF
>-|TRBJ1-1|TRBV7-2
CASSLTVRIQGVNTEAFF
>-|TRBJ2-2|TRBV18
CASSPQQGSNTGELFF
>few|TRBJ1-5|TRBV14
CASSQARNQPQHF
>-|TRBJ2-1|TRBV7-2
CASSLVADSYNEQFF
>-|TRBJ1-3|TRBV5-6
CASSLIPGGGNTIYF
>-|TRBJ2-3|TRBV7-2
CASSLTRGTDTQYF
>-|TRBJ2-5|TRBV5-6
CASSLLAGAFQETQYF
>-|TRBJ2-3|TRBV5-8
CASSYNRGATDTQYF
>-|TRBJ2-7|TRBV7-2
CASSLEGGRGGEQYF
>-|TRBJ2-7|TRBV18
CASSPGWALPYEQYF
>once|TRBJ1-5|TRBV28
CASSLGGSSNQPQHF
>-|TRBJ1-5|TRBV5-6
CASSLGGRGSNQPQHF
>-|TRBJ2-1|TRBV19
CASTEGRVGNEQFF
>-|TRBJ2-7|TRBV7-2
CASSFLSGVGSYEQYF
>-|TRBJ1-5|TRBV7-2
CASSLGQGGTQHF
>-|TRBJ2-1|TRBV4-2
CASSRTAVTTSTDEQFF
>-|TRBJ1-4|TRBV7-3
CASSRSGGNEKLFF
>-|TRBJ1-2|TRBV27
CASSRTHDNYGYTF
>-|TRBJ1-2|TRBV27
CASSPTGAGFYGYTF
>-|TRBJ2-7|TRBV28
CASRGQGTSYEQYF
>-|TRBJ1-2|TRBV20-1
CSAAGSGYTF
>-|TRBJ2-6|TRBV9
CASRSSFRDGGPSGANVLTF
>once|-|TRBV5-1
CASSPWTSGTYEQYF
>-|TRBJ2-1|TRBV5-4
CASSLGPHPGTRVTNNEQFF
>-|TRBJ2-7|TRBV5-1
CASSLGATSGSGGEQYF
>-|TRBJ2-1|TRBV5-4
CASSSPRASGRASDEQFF